This T cell receptor beta chain was sequenced for a study of human T cells and chemical hapten exposure. As for time point: patch test 2, 6 weeks after DPC sensitization. Treatment of the sample: therapeutic diphenylcyclopropenone sensitization with weekly scalp DPC. TCRdb re-analysed the RACE reads in MiXCR, keeping a single row per CDR3 protein. Of approximately 68,000 distinct CDR3 sequences listed, 6.5% to 10% were seen once; the top ten hold about 3%. Germline V lookup: CDR1 PRHDT, CDR2 FYEKMQ (reference sequence). V lost 3 bases and J lost 1, with 6 bases in between. There are 14 residues in the CDR3.

The source material was whole blood, sampled in connection with sensitization to the hapten diphenylcyclopropenone (DPC). This sequence joins TRBV13 and TRBJ2-2; no definite D call. This TCR came from a woman aged 45-60 years with alopecia areata. Some clones in this sample may be carry-over from other donors' samples. Here the CDR3 reads CASSFQENTGELFF. CDR3 in DNA: TGTGCCAGCAGCTTCCAGGAGAACACCGGGGAGCTGTTTTTT.